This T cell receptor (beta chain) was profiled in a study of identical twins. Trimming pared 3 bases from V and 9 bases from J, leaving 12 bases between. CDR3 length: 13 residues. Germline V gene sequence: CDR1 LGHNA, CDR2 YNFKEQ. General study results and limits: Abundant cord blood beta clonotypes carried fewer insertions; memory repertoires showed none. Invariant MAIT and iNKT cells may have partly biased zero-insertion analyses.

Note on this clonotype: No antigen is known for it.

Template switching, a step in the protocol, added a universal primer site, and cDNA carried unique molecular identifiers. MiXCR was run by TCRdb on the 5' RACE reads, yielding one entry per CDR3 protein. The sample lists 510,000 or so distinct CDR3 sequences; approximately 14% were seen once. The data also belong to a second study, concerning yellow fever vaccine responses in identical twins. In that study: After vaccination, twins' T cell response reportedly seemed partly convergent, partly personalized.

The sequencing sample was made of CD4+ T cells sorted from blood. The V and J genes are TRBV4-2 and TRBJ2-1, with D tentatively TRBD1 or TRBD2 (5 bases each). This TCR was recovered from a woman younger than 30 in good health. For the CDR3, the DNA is TGTGCCAGCAGCCATCCGGGACGCGGTGAGCAGTTCTTC. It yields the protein CASSHPGRGEQFF.